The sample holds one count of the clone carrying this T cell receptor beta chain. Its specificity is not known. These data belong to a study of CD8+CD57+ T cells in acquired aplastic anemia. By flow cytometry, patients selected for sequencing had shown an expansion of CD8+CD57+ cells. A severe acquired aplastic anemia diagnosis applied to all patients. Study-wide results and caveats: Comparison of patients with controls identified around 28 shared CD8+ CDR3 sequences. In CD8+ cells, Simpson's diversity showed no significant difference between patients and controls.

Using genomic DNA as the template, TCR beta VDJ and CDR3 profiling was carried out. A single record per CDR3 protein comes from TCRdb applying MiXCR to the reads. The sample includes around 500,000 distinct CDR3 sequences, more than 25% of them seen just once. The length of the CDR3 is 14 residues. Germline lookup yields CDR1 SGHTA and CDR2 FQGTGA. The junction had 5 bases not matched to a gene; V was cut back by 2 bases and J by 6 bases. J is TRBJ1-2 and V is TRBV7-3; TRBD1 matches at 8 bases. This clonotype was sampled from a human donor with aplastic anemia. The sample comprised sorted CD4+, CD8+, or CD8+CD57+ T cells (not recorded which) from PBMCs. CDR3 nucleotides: TGTGCCAGCAGCTTATACGGGACAGGAGATGGCTACACCTTC. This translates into CASSLYGTGDGYTF.